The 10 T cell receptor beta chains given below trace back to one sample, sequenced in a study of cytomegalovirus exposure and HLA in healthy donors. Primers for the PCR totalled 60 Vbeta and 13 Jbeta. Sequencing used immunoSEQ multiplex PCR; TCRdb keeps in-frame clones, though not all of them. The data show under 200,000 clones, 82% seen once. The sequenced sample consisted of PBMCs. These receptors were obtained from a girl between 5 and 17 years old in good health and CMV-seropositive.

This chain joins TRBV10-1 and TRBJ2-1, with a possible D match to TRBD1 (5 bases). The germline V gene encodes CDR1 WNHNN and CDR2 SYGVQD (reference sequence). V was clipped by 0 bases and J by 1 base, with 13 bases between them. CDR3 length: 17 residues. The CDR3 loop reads CASSESRSRASYNEQFF. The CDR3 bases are TGCGCCAGCAGTGAGTCGCGGTCCAGGGCGTCCTACAATGAGCAGTTCTTC.

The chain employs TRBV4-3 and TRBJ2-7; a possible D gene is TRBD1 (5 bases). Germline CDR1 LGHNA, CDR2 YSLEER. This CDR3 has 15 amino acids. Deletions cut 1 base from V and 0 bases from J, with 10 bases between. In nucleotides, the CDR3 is TGCGCCAGCAGCCAAGGACAGTCCAGCTCCTACGAGCAGTACTTC. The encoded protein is CASSQGQSSSYEQYF.

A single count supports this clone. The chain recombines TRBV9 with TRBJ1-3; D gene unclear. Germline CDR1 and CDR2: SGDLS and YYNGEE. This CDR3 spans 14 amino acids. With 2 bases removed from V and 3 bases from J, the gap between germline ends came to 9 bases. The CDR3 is CASSVAELGNTIYF. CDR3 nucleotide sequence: TGTGCCAGCAGCGTCGCGGAGCTTGGAAACACCATATATTTT.

The CDR3 DNA reads TGTGCCAGCAGTTTACCGACAGGGGGGTCGGGCGAGCAGTACTTC. This encodes CASSLPTGGSGEQYF. V gene TRBV28 combines with J gene TRBJ2-7; 9 nucleotides match TRBD1. The junction had 8 bases not matched to a gene; V was cut back by 2 bases and J by 6 bases. The CDR3 totals 15 residues. Germline V CDR1 and CDR2: MDHEN, SYDVKM.

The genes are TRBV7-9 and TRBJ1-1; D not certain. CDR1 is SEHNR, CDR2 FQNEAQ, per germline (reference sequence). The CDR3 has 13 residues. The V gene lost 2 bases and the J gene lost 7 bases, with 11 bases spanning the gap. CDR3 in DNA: TGTGCCAGCAGCTTATCCAGCGGCCATGAAGCTTTCTTT. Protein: CASSLSSGHEAFF. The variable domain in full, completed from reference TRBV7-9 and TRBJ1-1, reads DTGVSQNPRHKITKRGQNVTFRCDPISEHNRLYWYRQTLGQGPEFLTYFQNEAQLEKSRLLSDRFSAERPKGSFSTLEIQRTEQGDSAMYLCASSLSSGHEAFFGQGTRLTVV.

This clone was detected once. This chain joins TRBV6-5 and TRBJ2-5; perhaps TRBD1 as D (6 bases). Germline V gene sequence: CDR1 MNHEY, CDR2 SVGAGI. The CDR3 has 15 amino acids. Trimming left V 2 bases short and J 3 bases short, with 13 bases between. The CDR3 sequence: CASSYGGPREETQYF. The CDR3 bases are TGTGCCAGCAGTTACGGGGGCCCGAGGGAAGAGACCCAGTACTTC.

The CDR3 protein is CASSGSRSAFF. CDR3 nucleotides: TGTGCCAGCAGTGGTAGCAGATCGGCTTTCTTT. This sequence joins TRBV6-1 and TRBJ1-1; D is uncertain. Germline CDR1 and CDR2: MNHNS and SASEGT. V dropped 4 bases and J dropped 11 bases, with 11 bases sitting between them. This CDR3 is 11 amino acids long.

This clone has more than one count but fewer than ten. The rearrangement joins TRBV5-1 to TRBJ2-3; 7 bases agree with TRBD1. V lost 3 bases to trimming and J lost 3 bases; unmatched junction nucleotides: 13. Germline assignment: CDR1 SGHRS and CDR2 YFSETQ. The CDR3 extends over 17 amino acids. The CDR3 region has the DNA TGCGCCAGCAGCTGGGGTTATACTCAGGGGGTAACAGATACGCAGTATTTT. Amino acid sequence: CASSWGYTQGVTDTQYF.

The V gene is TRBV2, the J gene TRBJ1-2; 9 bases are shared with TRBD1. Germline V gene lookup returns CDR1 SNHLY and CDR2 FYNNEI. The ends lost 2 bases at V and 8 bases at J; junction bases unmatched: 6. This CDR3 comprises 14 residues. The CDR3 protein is CASSESPGTGGYTF. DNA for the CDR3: TGTGCCAGCAGTGAATCCCCCGGGACAGGGGGCTACACCTTC.

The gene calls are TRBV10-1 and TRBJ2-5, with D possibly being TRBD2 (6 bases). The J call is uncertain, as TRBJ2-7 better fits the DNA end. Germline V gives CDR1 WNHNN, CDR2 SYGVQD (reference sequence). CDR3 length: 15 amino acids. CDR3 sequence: CASRRPHGGSYEQYF. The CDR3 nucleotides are TGCGCCAGCCGGCGGCCCCACGGGGGATCCTACGAGCAGTACTTC.